A selection of T cell receptor beta chains follows, all from one sample in a study of blood T cell repertoires in COVID-19. The assay was immunoSEQ multiplex PCR, and TCRdb's table has in-frame clones only and misses some. The table records about 200,000 clones, roughly 84% of them present only once. Sequenced sample: peripheral blood. The receptors come from a man over 45 with COVID-19, enrolled during active disease. The CDR3 runs from the conserved cysteine through the conserved F or W. D genes are given only for firm matches. The size of a clone is reported for some rows only, either as once, few or many, or as a class for expanded clones.

V gene: TRBV7-2
J gene: TRBJ1-6
D gene: TRBD1
clone size: -
CDR3 protein: CASSLDLDRGGSPLHF
CDR3 DNA: TGTGCCAGCAGCTTAGACCTAGACAGGGGTGGGTCACCCCTCCACTTT

V gene: TRBV7-2
J gene: TRBJ2-1
D gene: TRBD1
clone size: -
CDR3 protein: CASSQGAGLSSYNEQFF
CDR3 DNA: TGTGCCAGCAGCCAGGGGGCAGGGCTGAGCTCCTACAATGAGCAGTTCTTC

V gene: TRBV5-1
J gene: TRBJ2-2
D gene: TRBD1
clone size: few
CDR3 protein: CASSLVGTEISGELFF
CDR3 DNA: TGCGCCAGCAGCTTGGTTGGGACAGAAATATCCGGGGAGCTGTTTTTT

V gene: TRBV13
J gene: TRBJ2-3
D gene: TRBD2
clone size: once
CDR3 protein: CASSRLAGRTDTQYF
CDR3 DNA: TGTGCCAGCAGCCGGCTAGCGGGGCGCACAGATACGCAGTATTTT

V gene: TRBV18
J gene: TRBJ2-7
D gene: TRBD2
clone size: -
CDR3 protein: CASSQGLAGGPIYEQYF
CDR3 DNA: TGTGCCAGCTCACAAGGCCTAGCGGGAGGGCCGATCTACGAGCAGTACTTC

V gene: TRBV7-3
J gene: TRBJ2-6
D gene: -
clone size: -
CDR3 protein: CASSTQTSSGANVLTF
CDR3 DNA: TGTGCCAGCAGCACACAGACTAGCTCTGGGGCCAACGTCCTGACTTTC

V gene: TRBV5-6
J gene: TRBJ1-2
D gene: -
clone size: -
CDR3 protein: CASSPPRDANYGYTF
CDR3 DNA: TGTGCCAGCAGCCCCCCTCGCGATGCTAACTATGGCTACACCTTC

V gene: TRBV5-4
J gene: TRBJ1-2
D gene: TRBD1
clone size: -
CDR3 protein: CASSLAPQGSNYGYTF
CDR3 DNA: TGTGCCAGCAGCTTGGCCCCACAGGGGTCTAACTATGGCTACACCTTC

V gene: TRBV5-1
J gene: TRBJ1-4
D gene: TRBD1
clone size: -
CDR3 protein: CASSSGQGARGEKLFF
CDR3 DNA: TGCGCCAGCAGTTCGGGACAGGGGGCGCGGGGTGAAAAACTGTTTTTT

V gene: TRBV18
J gene: TRBJ1-6
D gene: TRBD1
clone size: few
CDR3 protein: CASSLDRGNSPLHF
CDR3 DNA: TGTGCCAGCTCGTTAGACAGGGGTAATTCACCCCTCCACTTT

V gene: TRBV2
J gene: TRBJ1-2
D gene: -
clone size: -
CDR3 protein: CASNLGQIGSYGYTF
CDR3 DNA: TGTGCCAGCAACCTCGGACAGATTGGGAGCTATGGCTACACCTTC

V gene: TRBV5-6
J gene: TRBJ1-6
D gene: -
clone size: -
CDR3 protein: CASSLFGGQSSPLHF
CDR3 DNA: TGTGCCAGCAGCTTGTTCGGCGGACAATCTTCACCCCTCCACTTT

V gene: TRBV2
J gene: TRBJ2-1
D gene: -
clone size: medium-sized
CDR3 protein: CASSEGAVAPGEQFF
CDR3 DNA: TGTGCCAGCAGTGAAGGAGCGGTAGCCCCCGGTGAGCAGTTCTTC

V gene: TRBV29-1
J gene: TRBJ2-7
D gene: -
clone size: -
CDR3 protein: CSVEKGYEQYF
CDR3 DNA: TGCAGCGTTGAGAAGGGGTACGAGCAGTACTTC

V gene: TRBV4-2
J gene: TRBJ1-1
D gene: -
clone size: -
CDR3 protein: CASSFTDTEAFF
CDR3 DNA: TGTGCCAGCAGCTTTACGGACACTGAAGCTTTCTTT

V gene: TRBV2
J gene: TRBJ2-3
D gene: TRBD2
clone size: -
CDR3 protein: CASSERGFGLAGLTDTQYF
CDR3 DNA: TGTGCCAGCAGTGAAAGGGGATTTGGACTAGCGGGCCTCACAGATACGCAGTATTTT

V gene: TRBV18
J gene: TRBJ2-5
D gene: TRBD2
clone size: -
CDR3 protein: CASASSLGEGQETQYF
CDR3 DNA: TGTGCCAGCGCCTCCTCGCTGGGGGAGGGCCAAGAGACCCAGTACTTC

V gene: TRBV27
J gene: TRBJ1-6
D gene: -
clone size: -
CDR3 protein: CASSFPGSPLHF
CDR3 DNA: TGTGCCAGCAGTTTTCCGGGTTCACCCCTCCACTTT

V gene: TRBV28
J gene: TRBJ1-2
D gene: -
clone size: -
CDR3 protein: CASINPTANYGYTF
CDR3 DNA: TGTGCCAGCATCAACCCGACAGCTAACTATGGCTACACCTTC

V gene: TRBV5-8
J gene: TRBJ2-5
D gene: TRBD2
clone size: -
CDR3 protein: CASSPGTSGRKETQYF
CDR3 DNA: TGTGCCAGCAGCCCCGGGACTAGCGGGAGGAAAGAGACCCAGTACTTC